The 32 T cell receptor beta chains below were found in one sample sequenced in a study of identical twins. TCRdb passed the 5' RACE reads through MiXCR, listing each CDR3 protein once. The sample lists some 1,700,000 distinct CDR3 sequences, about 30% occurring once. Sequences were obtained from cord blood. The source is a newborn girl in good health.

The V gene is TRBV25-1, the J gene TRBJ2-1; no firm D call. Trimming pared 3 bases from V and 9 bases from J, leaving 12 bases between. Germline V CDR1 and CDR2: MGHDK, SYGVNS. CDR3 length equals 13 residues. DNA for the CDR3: TGTGCCAGCAGTGAGGCAGGCTTGGGTGAGCAGTTCTTC. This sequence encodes CASSEAGLGEQFF.

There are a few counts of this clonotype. The CDR3 here is CASSPPTSGRLGEQFF. In DNA form, the CDR3 reads TGTGCCAGCAGCCCTCCGACTAGCGGGAGGTTGGGTGAGCAGTTCTTC. J is TRBJ2-1 and V is TRBV28, with TRBD2 matching 13 bases. This CDR3 has 16 amino acids. The V gene's germline CDR1 is MDHEN and CDR2 SYDVKM. The junction had 11 bases not matched to a gene; V was cut back by 6 bases and J by 9 bases. Filled out from reference TRBV28 and TRBJ2-1, the complete variable domain reads DVKVTQSSRYLVKRTGEKVFLECVQDMDHENMFWYRQDPGLGLRLIYFSYDVKMKEKGDIPEGYSVSREKKERFSLILESASTNQTSMYLCASSPPTSGRLGEQFFGPGTRLTVL.

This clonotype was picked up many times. The CDR3 sequence: CASRVPASYEQYF. The DNA of the CDR3 is TGCGCCAGCAGGGTCCCCGCCTCCTACGAGCAGTACTTC. J is TRBJ2-7 and V is TRBV5-1; D gene unclear. Per germline, CDR1 SGHRS and CDR2 YFSETQ. V lost 5 bases, J lost 0 bases, and 9 bases lay in between. The length of the CDR3 is 13 residues.

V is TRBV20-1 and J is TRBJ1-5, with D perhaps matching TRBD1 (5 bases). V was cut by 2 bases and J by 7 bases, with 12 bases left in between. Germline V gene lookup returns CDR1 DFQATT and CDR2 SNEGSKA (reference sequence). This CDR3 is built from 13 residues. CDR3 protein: CSARSGGVQPQHF. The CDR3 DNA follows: TGCAGTGCTAGATCGGGAGGGGTCCAGCCCCAGCATTTT.

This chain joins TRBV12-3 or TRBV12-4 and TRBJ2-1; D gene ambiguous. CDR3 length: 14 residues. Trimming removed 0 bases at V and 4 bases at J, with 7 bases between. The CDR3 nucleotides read TGTGCCAGCAGTTTAGCCCTGGTTTACAATGAGCAGTTCTTC. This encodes CASSLALVYNEQFF.

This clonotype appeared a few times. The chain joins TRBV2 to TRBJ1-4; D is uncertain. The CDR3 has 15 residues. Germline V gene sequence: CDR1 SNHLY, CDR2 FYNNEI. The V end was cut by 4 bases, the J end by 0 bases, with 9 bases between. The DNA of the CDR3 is TGTGCCAGCAGTGTGATCGGGGCAACTAATGAAAAACTGTTTTTT. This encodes CASSVIGATNEKLFF.

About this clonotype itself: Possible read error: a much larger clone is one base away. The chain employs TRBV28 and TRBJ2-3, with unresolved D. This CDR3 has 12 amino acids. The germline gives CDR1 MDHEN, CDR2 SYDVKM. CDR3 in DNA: TGTGCCAGCAGTGTTTCAGCAGATACGCGGTATTTT. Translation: CASSVSADTRYF.

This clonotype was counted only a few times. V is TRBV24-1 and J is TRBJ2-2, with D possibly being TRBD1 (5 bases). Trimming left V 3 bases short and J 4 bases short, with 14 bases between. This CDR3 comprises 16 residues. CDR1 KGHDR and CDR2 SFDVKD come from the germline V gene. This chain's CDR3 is CATSDRQQEITGELFF. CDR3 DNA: TGTGCCACCAGTGATAGACAACAGGAAATCACCGGGGAGCTGTTTTTT.

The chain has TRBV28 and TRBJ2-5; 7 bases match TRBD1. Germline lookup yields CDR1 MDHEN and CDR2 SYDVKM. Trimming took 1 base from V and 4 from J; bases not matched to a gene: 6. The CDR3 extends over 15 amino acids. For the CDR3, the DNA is TGTGCCAGCAGTTTATCCTCCCGGGACAGAGAGACCCAGTACTTC. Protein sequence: CASSLSSRDRETQYF.

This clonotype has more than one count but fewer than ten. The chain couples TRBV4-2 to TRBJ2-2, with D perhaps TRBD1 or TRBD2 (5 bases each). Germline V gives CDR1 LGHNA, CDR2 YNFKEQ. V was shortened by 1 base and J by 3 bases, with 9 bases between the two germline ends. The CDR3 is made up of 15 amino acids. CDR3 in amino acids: CASSQVRGDTGELFF. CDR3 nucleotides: TGTGCCAGCAGCCAAGTTAGGGGAGACACCGGGGAGCTGTTTTTT.

As DNA, the CDR3 is TGTGCCAGCAGCACCCAGGTGCAAGAGACCCAGTACTTC. As protein: CASSTQVQETQYF. V gene TRBV11-2 combines with J gene TRBJ2-5; the D is unclear. V lost 5 bases and J lost 2, with 9 bases in between. The CDR3 has 13 residues. CDR1 SGHAT and CDR2 FQNNGV come from the germline V gene.

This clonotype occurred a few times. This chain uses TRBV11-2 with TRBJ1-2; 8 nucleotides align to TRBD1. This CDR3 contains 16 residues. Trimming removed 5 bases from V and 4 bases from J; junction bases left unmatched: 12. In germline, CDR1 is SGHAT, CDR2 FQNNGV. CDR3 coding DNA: TGTGCCAGCAGCCCCCACAGGCAGGGGGCGTTCTATGGCTACACCTTC. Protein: CASSPHRQGAFYGYTF.

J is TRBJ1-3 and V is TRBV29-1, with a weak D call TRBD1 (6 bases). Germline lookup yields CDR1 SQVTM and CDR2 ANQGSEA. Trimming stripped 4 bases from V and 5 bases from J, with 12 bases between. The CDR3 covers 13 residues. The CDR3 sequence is CSVAGAERNTIYF. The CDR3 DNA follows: TGCAGCGTTGCAGGGGCGGAAAGAAACACCATATATTTT.

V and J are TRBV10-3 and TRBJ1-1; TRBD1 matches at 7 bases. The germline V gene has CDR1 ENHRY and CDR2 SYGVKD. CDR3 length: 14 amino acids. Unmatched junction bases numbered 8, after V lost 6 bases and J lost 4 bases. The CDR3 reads CAIRGEQGSTEAFF. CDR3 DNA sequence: TGTGCCATCAGAGGGGAACAGGGGTCCACTGAAGCTTTCTTT.

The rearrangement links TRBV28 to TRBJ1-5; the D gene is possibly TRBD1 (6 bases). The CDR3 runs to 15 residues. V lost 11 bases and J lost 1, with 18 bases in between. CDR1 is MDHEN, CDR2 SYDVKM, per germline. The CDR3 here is CAGSRRGASNQPQHF. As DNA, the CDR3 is TGTGCCGGATCCAGGAGGGGGGCAAGCAATCAGCCCCAGCATTTT.

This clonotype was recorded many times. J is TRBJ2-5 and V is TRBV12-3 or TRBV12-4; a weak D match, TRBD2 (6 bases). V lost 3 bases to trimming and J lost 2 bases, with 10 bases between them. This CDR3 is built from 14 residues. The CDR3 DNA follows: TGTGCCAGCAGTTTCGGAGGGATGCAAGAGACCCAGTACTTC. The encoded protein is CASSFGGMQETQYF.

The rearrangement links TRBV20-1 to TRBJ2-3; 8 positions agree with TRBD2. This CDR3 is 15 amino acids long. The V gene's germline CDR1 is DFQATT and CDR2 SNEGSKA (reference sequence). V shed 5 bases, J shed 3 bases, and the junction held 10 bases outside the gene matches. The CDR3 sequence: CSAWTEAGVTDTQYF. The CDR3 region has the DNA TGCAGTGCTTGGACCGAAGCGGGGGTAACAGATACGCAGTATTTT.

The DNA for the CDR3 is TGTGCCAGCATTCGCGGATCCTACAATGAGCAGTACTTC. Translating it yields CASIRGSYNEQYF. The rearrangement uses TRBV2 and TRBJ2-1; no reliable D call. The DNA end lines up better with TRBJ2-7; the J call may be wrong. CDR1 SNHLY and CDR2 FYNNEI come from the germline V gene. The CDR3 loop spans 13 amino acids.

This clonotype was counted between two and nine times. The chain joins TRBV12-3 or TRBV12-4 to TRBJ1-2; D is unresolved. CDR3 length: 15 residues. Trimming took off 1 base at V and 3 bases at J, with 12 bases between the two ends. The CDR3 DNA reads TGTGCCAGCAGTTTAGGGCGAGCTGGGGACTATGGCTACACCTTC. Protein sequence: CASSLGRAGDYGYTF.

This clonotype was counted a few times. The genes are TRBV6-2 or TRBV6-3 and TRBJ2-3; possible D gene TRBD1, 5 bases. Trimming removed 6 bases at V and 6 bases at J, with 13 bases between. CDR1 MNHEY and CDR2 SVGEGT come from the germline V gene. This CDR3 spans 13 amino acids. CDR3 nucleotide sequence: TGTGCCAGCAGATATGACAGAGCGGATACGCAGTATTTT. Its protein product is CASRYDRADTQYF.

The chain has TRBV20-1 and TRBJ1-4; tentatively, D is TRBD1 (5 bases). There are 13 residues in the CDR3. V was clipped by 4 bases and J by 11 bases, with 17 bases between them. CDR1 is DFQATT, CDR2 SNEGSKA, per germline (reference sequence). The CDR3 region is CSAIPTGDGKLFF. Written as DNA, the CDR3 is TGCAGTGCTATCCCCACGGGGGATGGGAAACTGTTTTTT.

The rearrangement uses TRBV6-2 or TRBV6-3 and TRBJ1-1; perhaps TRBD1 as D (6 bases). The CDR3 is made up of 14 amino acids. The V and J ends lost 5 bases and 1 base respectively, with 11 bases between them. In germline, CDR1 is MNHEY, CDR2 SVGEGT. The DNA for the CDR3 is TGTGCCAGCAGTAATACAGGGTGGAACACTGAAGCTTTCTTT. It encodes CASSNTGWNTEAFF.

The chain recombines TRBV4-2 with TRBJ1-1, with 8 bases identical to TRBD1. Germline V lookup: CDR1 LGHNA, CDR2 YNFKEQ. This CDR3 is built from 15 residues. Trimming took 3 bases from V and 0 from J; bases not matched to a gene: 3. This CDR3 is CASSQQTGVNTEAFF. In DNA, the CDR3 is TGTGCCAGCAGCCAGCAGACAGGGGTGAACACTGAAGCTTTCTTT.

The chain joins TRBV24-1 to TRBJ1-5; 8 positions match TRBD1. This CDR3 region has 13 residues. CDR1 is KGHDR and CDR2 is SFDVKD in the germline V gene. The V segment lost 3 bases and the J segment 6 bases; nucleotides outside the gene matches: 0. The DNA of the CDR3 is TGTGCCACCAGTGATCAGGGGGCTCAGCCCCAGCATTTT. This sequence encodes CATSDQGAQPQHF.

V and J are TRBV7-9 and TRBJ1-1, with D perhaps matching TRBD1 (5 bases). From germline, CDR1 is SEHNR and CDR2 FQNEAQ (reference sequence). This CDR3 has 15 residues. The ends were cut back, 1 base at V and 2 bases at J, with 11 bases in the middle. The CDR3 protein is CASSLVLQGNTEAFF. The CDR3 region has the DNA TGTGCCAGCAGCTTAGTGCTCCAGGGTAACACTGAAGCTTTCTTT.

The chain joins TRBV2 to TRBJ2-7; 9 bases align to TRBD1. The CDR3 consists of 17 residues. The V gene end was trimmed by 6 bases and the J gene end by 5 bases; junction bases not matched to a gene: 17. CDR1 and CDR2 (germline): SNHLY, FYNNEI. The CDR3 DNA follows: TGTGCCAGCAGCAGAAAGCTACTCCGGGACAGGGACCACGAGCAGTACTTC. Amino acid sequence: CASSRKLLRDRDHEQYF.

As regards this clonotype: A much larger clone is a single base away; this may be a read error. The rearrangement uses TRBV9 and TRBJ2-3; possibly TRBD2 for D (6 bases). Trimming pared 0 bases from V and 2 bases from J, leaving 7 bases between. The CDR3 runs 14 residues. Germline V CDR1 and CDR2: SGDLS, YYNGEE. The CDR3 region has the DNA TGTGCCAGCAGCGTAGGGACTATCACAGATACGCAGTATTTT. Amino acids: CASSVGTITDTQYF.

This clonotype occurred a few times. The CDR3 nucleotides read TGTGCCTCTAAGCCCCATCCCATTATTGGAAACACTGAAGCTTTCTTT. Its translation: CASKPHPIIGNTEAFF. This chain links TRBV9 with TRBJ1-1; D call uncertain. CDR3 length: 16 residues. Germline V CDR1 and CDR2: SGDLS, YYNGEE. V was trimmed by 10 bases and J by 2 bases, leaving 24 bases between them.

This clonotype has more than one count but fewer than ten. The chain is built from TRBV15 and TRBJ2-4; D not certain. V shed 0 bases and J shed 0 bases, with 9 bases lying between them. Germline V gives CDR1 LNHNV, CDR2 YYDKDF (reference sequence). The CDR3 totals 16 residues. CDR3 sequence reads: CATSRDLLEAKNIQYF. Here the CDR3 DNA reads TGTGCCACCAGCAGAGATCTGCTGGAAGCCAAAAACATTCAGTACTTC.

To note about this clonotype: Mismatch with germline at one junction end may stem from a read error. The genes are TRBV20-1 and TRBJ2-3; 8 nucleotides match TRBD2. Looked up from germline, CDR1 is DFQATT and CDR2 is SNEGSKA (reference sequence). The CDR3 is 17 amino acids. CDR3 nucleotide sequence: TGCAGTGCTAGAGGACTAGCGTTTATTACACACACAGATGCGCAGTATTTT. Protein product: CSARGLAFITHTDAQYF.

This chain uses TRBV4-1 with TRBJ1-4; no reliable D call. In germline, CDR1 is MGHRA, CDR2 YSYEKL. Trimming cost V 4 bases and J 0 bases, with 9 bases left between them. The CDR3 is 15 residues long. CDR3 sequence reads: CASSRTLATNEKLFF. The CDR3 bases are TGCGCCAGCAGCCGGACGCTTGCAACTAATGAAAAACTGTTTTTT.

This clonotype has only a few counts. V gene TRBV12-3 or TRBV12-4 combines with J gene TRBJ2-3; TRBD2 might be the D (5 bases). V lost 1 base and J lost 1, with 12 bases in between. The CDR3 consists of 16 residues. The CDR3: CASSLGRVSRTDTQYF. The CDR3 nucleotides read TGTGCCAGCAGTTTAGGGCGGGTTAGCCGCACAGATACGCAGTATTTT.